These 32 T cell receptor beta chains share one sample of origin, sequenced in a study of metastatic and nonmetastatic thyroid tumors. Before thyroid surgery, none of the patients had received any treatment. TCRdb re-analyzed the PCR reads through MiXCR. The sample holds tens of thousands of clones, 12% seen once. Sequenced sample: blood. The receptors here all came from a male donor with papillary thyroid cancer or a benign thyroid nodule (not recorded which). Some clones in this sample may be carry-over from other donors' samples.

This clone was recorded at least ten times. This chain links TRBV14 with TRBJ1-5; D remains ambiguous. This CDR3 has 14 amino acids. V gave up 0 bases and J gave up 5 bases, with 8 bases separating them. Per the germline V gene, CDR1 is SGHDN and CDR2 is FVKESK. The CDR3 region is CASSQDSSYQPQHF. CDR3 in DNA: TGTGCCAGCAGCCAAGATTCCTCATATCAGCCCCAGCATTTT. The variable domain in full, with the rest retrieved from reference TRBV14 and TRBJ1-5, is EAGVTQFPSHSVIEKGQTVTLRCDPISGHDNLYWYRRVMGKEIKFLLHFVKESKQDESGMPNNRFLAERTGGTYSTLKVQPAELEDSGVYFCASSQDSSYQPQHFGDGTRLSIL.

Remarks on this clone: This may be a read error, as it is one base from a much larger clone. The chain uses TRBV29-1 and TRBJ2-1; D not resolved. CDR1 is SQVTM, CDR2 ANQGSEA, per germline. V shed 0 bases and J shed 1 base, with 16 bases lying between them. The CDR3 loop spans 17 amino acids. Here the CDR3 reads CSVEDLKGRRSYNEQFF. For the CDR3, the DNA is TGCAGCGTTGAAGATCTTAAGGGCAGGCGGTCCTACAATGAGCAGTTCTTC.

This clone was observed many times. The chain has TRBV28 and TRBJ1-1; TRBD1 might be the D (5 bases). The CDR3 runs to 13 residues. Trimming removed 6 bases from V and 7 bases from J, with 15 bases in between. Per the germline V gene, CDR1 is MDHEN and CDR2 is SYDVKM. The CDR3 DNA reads TGTGCCAGCAGCCTAAAGGGGCAGGATGAAGCTTTCTTT. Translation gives CASSLKGQDEAFF.

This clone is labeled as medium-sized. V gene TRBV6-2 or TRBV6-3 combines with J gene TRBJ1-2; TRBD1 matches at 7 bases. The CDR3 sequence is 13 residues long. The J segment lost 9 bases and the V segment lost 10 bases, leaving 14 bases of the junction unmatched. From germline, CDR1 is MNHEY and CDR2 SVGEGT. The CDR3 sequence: CAIAREGAQRYTF. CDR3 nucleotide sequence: TGTGCCATCGCCCGGGAGGGGGCTCAGCGCTACACCTTC.

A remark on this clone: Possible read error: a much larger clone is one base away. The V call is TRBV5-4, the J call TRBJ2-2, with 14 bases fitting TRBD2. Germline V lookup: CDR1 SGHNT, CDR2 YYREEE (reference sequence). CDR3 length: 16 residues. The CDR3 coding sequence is TGTGCCAGCAGCAGGACTAGCGGGAGGTCAACCGTGGAGCTGTTTTTT. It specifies CASSRTSGRSTVELFF.

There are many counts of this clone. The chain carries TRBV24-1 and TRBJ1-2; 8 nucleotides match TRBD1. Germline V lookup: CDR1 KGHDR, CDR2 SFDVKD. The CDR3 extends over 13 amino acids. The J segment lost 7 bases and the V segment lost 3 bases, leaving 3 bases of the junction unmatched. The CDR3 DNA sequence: TGTGCCACCAGTGATGGGACAGGTGGTGGCTACACCTTC. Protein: CATSDGTGGGYTF.

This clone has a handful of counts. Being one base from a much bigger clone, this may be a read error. CDR3 protein: CASSLVRTGRDSNQPQHF. CDR3 DNA: TGTGCCAGCAGCTTAGTGAGGACAGGAAGGGATAGCAATCAGCCCCAGCATTTT. The V and J genes are TRBV11-1 and TRBJ1-5, with 7 bases aligning to TRBD1. The CDR3 loop spans 18 amino acids. The J segment lost 0 bases and the V segment lost 1 base, leaving 9 bases of the junction unmatched. Per germline, CDR1 SGHAT and CDR2 FQDESV (reference sequence).

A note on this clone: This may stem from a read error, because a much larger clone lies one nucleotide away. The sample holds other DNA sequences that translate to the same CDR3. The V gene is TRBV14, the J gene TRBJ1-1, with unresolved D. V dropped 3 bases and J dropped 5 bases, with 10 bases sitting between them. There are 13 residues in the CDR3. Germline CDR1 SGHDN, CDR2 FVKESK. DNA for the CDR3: TGTGCCAGCAGCCAGGGCGGTTGGACTGAAGCTTTCTTT. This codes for CASSQGGWTEAFF.

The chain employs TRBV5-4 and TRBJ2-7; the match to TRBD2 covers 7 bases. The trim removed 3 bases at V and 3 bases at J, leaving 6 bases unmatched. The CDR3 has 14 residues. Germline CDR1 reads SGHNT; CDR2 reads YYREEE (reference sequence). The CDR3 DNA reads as TGTGCCAGCAGCTGGTGGGGACTACGCTACGAGCAGTACTTC. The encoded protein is CASSWWGLRYEQYF.

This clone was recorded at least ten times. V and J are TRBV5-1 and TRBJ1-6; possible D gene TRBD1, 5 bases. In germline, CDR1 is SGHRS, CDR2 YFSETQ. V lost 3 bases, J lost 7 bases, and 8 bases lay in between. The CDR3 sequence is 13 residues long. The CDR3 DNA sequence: TGCGCCAGCAGCTGGGGGGAAAATTCACCCCTCCACTTT. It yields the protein CASSWGENSPLHF.

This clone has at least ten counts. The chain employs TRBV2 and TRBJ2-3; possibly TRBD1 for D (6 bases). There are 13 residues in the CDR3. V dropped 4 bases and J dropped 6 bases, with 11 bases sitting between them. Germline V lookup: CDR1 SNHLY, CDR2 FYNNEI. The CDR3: CASSVQGKDTQYF. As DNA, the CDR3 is TGTGCCAGCAGTGTCCAGGGGAAGGATACGCAGTATTTT.

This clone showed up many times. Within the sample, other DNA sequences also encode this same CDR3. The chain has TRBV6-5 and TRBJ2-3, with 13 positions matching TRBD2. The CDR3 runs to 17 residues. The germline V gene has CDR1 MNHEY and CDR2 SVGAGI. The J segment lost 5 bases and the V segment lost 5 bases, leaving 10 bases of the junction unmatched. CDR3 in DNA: TGTGCCAGCAGTACTAGCGGGAGGGGCGTATTAGGAGATACGCAGTATTTT. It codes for CASSTSGRGVLGDTQYF.

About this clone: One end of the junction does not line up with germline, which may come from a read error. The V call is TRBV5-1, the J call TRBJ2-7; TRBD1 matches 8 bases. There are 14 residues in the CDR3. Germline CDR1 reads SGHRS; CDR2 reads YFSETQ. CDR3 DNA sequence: TGCACCAGCAGCGCCGGAGACAGGGGTCACGAGCAGTACTTC. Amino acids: CTSSAGDRGHEQYF.

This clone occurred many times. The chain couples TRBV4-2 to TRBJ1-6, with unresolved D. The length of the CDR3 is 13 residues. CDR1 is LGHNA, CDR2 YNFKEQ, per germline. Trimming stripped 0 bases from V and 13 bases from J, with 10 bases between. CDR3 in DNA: TGTGCCAGCAGCCAAGAGGTGAAGTCGCCCCTCCACTTT. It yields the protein CASSQEVKSPLHF.

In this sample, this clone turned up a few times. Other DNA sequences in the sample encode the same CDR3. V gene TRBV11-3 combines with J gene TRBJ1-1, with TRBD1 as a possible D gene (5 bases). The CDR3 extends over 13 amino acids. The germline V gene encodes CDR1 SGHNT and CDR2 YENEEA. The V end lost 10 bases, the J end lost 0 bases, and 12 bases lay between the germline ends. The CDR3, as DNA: TGTGCCACTCAGGACATCCTGAACACTGAAGCTTTCTTT. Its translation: CATQDILNTEAFF.

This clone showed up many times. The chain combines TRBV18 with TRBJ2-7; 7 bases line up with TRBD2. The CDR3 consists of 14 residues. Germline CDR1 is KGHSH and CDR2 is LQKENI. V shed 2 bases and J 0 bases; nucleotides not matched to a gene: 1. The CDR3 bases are TGTGCCAGCTCACCAGGCGGGAGCTCCTACGAGCAGTACTTC. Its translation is CASSPGGSSYEQYF.

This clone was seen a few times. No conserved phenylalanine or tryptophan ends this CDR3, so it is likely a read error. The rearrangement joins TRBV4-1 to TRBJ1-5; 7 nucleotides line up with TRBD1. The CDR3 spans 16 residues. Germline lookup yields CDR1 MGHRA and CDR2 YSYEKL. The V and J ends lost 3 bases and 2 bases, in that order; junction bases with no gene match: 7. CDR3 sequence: CASSHGYGTGNQPQHL. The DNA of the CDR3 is TGCGCCAGCAGCCATGGCTACGGGACAGGCAATCAGCCCCAGCATCTT.

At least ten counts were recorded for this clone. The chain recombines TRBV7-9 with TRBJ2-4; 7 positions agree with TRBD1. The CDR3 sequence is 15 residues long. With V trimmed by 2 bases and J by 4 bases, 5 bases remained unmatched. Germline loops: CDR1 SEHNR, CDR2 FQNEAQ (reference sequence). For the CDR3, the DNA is TGTGCCAGCAGCTTAACCTACAGGGGAAAAAACATTCAGTACTTC. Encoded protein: CASSLTYRGKNIQYF.

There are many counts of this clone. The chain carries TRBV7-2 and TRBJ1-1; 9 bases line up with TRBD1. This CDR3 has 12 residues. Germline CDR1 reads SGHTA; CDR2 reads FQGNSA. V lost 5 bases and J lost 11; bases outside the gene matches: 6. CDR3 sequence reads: CASSKDRGDAFF. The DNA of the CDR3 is TGTGCCAGCAGCAAAGACAGGGGGGACGCTTTCTTT.

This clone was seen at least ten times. For the CDR3, the DNA is TGTGCCAGCAGCTCAGGGACAGGGCATAGTCTCCACTTT. Translation: CASSSGTGHSLHF. The gene calls are TRBV11-1 and TRBJ1-6, with 9 bases that match TRBD1. The CDR3 totals 13 residues. V lost 4 bases and J lost 16; bases outside the gene matches: 8. Germline-derived CDR1 and CDR2 are SGHAT and FQDESV (reference sequence).

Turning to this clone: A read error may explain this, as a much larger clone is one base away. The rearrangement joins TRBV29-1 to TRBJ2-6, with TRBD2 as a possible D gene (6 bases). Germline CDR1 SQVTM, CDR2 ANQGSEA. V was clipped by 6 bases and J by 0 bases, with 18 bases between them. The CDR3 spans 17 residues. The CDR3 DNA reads TGCAGCGTACAGAGGGACTCCGATAGCTCTGGGGCCAACGTCCTGACTTTC. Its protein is CSVQRDSDSSGANVLTF. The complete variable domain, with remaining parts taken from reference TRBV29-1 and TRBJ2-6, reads SAVISQKPSRDICQRGTSLTIQCQVDSQVTMMFWYRQQPGQSLTLIATANQGSEATYESGFVIDKFPISRPNLTFSTLTVSNMSPEDSSIYLCSVQRDSDSSGANVLTFGAGSRLTVL.

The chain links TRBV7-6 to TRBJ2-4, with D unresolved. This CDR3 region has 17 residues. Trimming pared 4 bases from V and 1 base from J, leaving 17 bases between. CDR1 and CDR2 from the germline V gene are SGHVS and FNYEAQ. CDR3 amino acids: CASSSPFGRKAKNIQYF. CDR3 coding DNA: TGTGCCAGCAGCTCGCCATTCGGACGTAAGGCCAAAAACATTCAGTACTTC.

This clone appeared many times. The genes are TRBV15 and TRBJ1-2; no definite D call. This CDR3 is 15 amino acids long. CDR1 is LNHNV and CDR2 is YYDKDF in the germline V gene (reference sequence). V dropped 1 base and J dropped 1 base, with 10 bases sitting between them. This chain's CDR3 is CATSRARQNNYGYTF. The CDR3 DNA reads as TGTGCCACCAGCAGAGCTCGGCAGAATAACTATGGCTACACCTTC.

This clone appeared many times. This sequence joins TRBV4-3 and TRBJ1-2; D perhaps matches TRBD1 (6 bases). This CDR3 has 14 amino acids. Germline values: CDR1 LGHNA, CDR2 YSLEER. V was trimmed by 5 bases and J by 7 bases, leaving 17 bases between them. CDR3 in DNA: TGCGCCAGCAGCACGCAAAGGGGGGGCGTTGGCTACACCTTC. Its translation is CASSTQRGGVGYTF.

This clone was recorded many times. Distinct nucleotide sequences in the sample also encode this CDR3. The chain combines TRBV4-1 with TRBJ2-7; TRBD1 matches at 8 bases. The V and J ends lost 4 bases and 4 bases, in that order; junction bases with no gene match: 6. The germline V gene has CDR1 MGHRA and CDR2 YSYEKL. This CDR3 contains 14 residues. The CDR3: CASSLGTGSYEQYF. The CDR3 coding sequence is TGCGCCAGCAGCCTTGGGACAGGCTCATACGAGCAGTACTTC.

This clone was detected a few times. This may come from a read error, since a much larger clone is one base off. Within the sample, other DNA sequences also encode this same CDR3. The CDR3 loop reads CASSFTGQETQYF. The CDR3 region has the DNA TGTGCCAGTAGTTTCACAGGGCAAGAGACCCAGTACTTC. The chain is built from TRBV19 and TRBJ2-5; possible D gene TRBD1, 6 bases. This CDR3 has 13 amino acids. CDR1 is LNHDA and CDR2 is SQIVND in the germline V gene (reference sequence). V gave up 5 bases and J gave up 2 bases, with 9 bases separating them.

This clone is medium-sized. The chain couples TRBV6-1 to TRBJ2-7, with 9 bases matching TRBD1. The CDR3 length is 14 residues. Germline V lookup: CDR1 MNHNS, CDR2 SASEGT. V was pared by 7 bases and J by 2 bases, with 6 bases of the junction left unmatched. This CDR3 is CASTWGQGAYEQYF. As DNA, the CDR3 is TGTGCCAGCACGTGGGGACAGGGAGCCTACGAGCAGTACTTC.

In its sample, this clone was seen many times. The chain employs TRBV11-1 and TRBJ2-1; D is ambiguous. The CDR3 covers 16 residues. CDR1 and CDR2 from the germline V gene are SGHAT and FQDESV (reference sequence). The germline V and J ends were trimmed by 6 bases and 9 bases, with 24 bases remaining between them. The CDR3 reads CASRVFEKNRASEQFF. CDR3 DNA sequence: TGTGCCAGCAGGGTTTTCGAGAAGAATAGGGCTAGTGAGCAGTTCTTC.

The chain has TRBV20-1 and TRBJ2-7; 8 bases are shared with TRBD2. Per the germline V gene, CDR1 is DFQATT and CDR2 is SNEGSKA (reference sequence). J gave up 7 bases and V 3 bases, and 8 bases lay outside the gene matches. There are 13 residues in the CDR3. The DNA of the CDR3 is TGCAGTGCTAGGCCCGGGACTAGAGGGGAGCAGTACTTC. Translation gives CSARPGTRGEQYF.

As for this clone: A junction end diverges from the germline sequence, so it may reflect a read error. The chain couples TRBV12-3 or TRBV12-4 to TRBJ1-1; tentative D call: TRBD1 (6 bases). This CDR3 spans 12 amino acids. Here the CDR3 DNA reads TGTGCCAGCAGCCATAGCAGGGGCGAAGCCTTCTTT. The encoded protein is CASSHSRGEAFF.

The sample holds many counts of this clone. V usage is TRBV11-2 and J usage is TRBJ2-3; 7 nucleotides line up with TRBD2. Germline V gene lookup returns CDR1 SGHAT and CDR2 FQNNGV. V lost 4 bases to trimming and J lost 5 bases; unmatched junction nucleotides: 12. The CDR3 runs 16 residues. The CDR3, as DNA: TGTGCCAGCAGCTCCCCCGGGGGGAGAGACGGAGATACGCAGTATTTT. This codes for CASSSPGGRDGDTQYF.

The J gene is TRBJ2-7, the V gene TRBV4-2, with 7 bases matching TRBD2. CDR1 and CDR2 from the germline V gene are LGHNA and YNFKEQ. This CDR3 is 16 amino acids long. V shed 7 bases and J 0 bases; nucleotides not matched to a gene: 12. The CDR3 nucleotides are TGTGCCAGCATCATCCGGGCTAGCGGTAACTCCTACGAGCAGTACTTC. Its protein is CASIIRASGNSYEQYF.